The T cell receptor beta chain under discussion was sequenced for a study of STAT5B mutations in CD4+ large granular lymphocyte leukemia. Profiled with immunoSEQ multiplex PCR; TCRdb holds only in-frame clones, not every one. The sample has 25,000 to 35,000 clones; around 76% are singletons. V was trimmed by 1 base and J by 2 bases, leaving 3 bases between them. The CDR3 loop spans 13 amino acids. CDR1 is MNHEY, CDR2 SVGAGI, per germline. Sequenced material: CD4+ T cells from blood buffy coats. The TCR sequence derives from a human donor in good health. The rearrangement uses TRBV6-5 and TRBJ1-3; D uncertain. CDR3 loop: CASSYLPGNTIYF. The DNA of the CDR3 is TGTGCCAGCAGTTACTTGCCTGGAAACACCATATATTTT.